The rows below give T cell receptor beta chains drawn from one sample of a study of molecular identifiers for immune sequencing clone quantification. A single record per CDR3 protein comes from TCRdb applying MiXCR to the PCR reads. This sample carries about 65,000 distinct CDR3 sequences, approximately 18% of them seen once, and the ten largest clones take about 1.4%. The material sequenced was naive CD8+ T cells from blood, with Jurkat cell RNA spiked in. Receptors were obtained from a human donor in good health. Some libraries in this study had Jurkat cell RNA spiked in. Both conserved end residues are part of each CDR3. A D gene is named only where the DNA matches it firmly. The size entry is marked missing in some rows and otherwise reads once, few, many or a size class.

NA,many,TRBJ2-7,TRBV3-1,TGTGCCAGCAGCCAAGAACGTCGCTACGAGCAGTACTTC,CASSQERRYEQYF
NA,few,TRBJ2-7,TRBV6-1,TGTGCCAGCAGTGAAGATGTCTCTACGGCCTACGAGCAGTACTTC,CASSEDVSTAYEQYF
NA,many,TRBJ1-1,TRBV23-1,TGCGCCAGGTTCGCCAGGATGAACACTGAAGCTTTCTTT,CARFARMNTEAFF
NA,many,TRBJ2-2,TRBV6-5,TGTGCCAGCAGTTACCCCGAGGGGGGGGAGCTGTTTTTT,CASSYPEGGELFF
TRBD1,many,TRBJ2-7,TRBV28,TGTGCCAGCAGTTTCCGACAGGGCTACGAGCAGTACTTC,CASSFRQGYEQYF
TRBD2,many,TRBJ2-1,TRBV11-3,TGTGCCAGCAGGGGACTAGCGGGAGTGAGTAATGAGCAGTTCTTC,CASRGLAGVSNEQFF
TRBD1,many,TRBJ2-7,TRBV7-2,TGTGCCAGCAGCCTCGCCGACAGGGGCACCTACGAGCAGTACTTC,CASSLADRGTYEQYF
NA,many,TRBJ1-1,TRBV4-1,TGCGCCAGCAGCCAAGACACGAACACTGAAGCTTTCTTT,CASSQDTNTEAFF
NA,few,TRBJ2-1,TRBV19,TGTGCCAGTAGTATTTGGGACACGAGCAATGAGCAGTTCTTC,CASSIWDTSNEQFF
NA,many,TRBJ2-7,TRBV6-5,TGTGCCAGCAGCCTAGATGGGCAGGGCGGCGAGCAGTACTTC,CASSLDGQGGEQYF
NA,many,TRBJ2-2,TRBV3-1,TGTGCCAGCAGCCACCCCCCCGGGGAGCTGTTTTTT,CASSHPPGELFF
NA,many,TRBJ2-3,TRBV5-1,TGCGCCAGCAGCTCAGGGCGGGGTGAGGTGACAGATACGCAGTATTTT,CASSSGRGEVTDTQYF
NA,many,TRBJ1-5,TRBV24-1,TGTGCCACCAGTGACTGGGCTAACAATCAGCCCCAGCATTTT,CATSDWANNQPQHF
NA,few,TRBJ2-7,TRBV7-9,TGTGCCAGCAGCGCAGGGGATCTAGGGGGGGGCGTCGAGCAGTACTTC,CASSAGDLGGGVEQYF
TRBD1,few,TRBJ2-5,TRBV20-1,TGCAGTGCTCCTAAAGAAGACAGGGTGTACCAAGAGACCCAGTACTTC,CSAPKEDRVYQETQYF
NA,many,TRBJ2-7,TRBV20-1,TGCTCCGGAGGAGGCGGAAACTCCTACGAGCAGTACTTC,CSGGGGNSYEQYF
TRBD1,many,TRBJ1-6,TRBV28,TGTGCCAGCAGCGACGGACAGGGTTATTCACCCCTCCACTTT,CASSDGQGYSPLHF
NA,many,TRBJ1-5,TRBV2,TGTGCCAGCAGTGAGGGGGGGGTGCAGCCCCAGCATTTT,CASSEGGVQPQHF
NA,NA,TRBJ2-7,TRBV21-1,TGTGCCAGCAGCAAAGCGTGCGCAGGGCGGGGATACTACGAGCAGTACTTC,CASSKACAGRGYYEQYF
TRBD1,many,TRBJ2-6,TRBV24-1,TGTGCCACCAGTGAATCGACCGGGACAGGGATTTTTGGGGCCAACGTCCTGACTTTC,CATSESTGTGIFGANVLTF
NA,few,TRBJ1-2,TRBV24-1,TGTGCCACCAGTGACAGCTATGGCTACACCTTC,CATSDSYGYTF
NA,many,TRBJ2-3,TRBV2,TGTGCCAGCAGCCACCTCCATACAGCTAGCACAGATACGCAGTATTTT,CASSHLHTASTDTQYF
TRBD1,many,TRBJ1-5,TRBV4-3,TGCGCCAGCAGCCAATACAGGGGAGGTCAGCCCCAGCATTTT,CASSQYRGGQPQHF
NA,few,TRBJ2-1,TRBV20-1,TGCAGTCTGGTACTAGGAGGGGGGTCCTACAATGAGCAGTTCTTC,CSLVLGGGSYNEQFF
TRBD2,few,TRBJ2-1,TRBV24-1,TGTGCCACCAGTGAGGCAGCGGGAGCGCTAGATGAGCAGTTCTTC,CATSEAAGALDEQFF
NA,many,TRBJ2-6,TRBV2,TGTGCCAGCTCCGGGGGCTCTGGGGCCAACGTCCTGACTTTC,CASSGGSGANVLTF
NA,NA,TRBJ1-5,TRBV2,TGTGCCAGCAGTGCAGGGAGGAATCAGCCCCAGCATTTT,CASSAGRNQPQHF
NA,NA,TRBJ2-2,TRBV9,TGTGCCAGCAGCGTGAGGACGGGGAACACCGGGGAGCTGTTTTTT,CASSVRTGNTGELFF
TRBD2,many,TRBJ2-1,TRBV19,TGTGCCAGTAGTGTTATGGGACTAGCCGGATCCTACAATGAGCAGTTCTTC,CASSVMGLAGSYNEQFF
NA,NA,TRBJ2-2,TRBV28,TGTGCCAGCAGTTTTTACGGGGTGATCACCGGGGAGCTGTTTTTT,CASSFYGVITGELFF
TRBD1,many,TRBJ1-1,TRBV5-6,TGTGCCAGCAGCTTGGATTCAACAGGGGGCTTAACTGAAGCTTTCTTT,CASSLDSTGGLTEAFF
NA,many,TRBJ2-2,TRBV29-1,TGCAGCGTTGTGGGGGCCACCGGGGAGCTGTTTTTT,CSVVGATGELFF
NA,once,TRBJ1-1,TRBV3-1,TGTGCCAGCAGCCAAAGAATATTCGGATATCTGAACACTGAAGCTTTCTTT,CASSQRIFGYLNTEAFF
TRBD2,many,TRBJ2-5,TRBV7-3,TGTGCCAGCAGCTTAACGACTAGCGGGGGTTACCAAGAGACCCAGTACTTC,CASSLTTSGGYQETQYF
NA,NA,TRBJ2-2,TRBV27,TGTGACAGCAGTTTCTGGATCGGAGCGAACACCGGGGAGCTGTTTTTT,CDSSFWIGANTGELFF
NA,many,TRBJ2-1,TRBV10-3,TGTGCCATCAGGCCCCTAGTGAGCTCCTACAATGAGCAGTTCTTC,CAIRPLVSSYNEQFF
NA,many,TRBJ2-2,TRBV19,TGTGCCAGTAATGAGGCACTACCCAACACCGGGGAGCTGTTTTTT,CASNEALPNTGELFF
TRBD2,many,TRBJ2-1,TRBV9,TGTGCCAGCAGCGTAGACGGTGGGAGGGCCCCCTACAATGAGCAGTTCTTC,CASSVDGGRAPYNEQFF
NA,few,TRBJ2-1,TRBV6-1,TGTGCCAGCAGAAGACTTCCCGATTCCTACAATGAGCAGTTCTTC,CASRRLPDSYNEQFF
TRBD2,few,TRBJ2-1,TRBV9,TGTGCCAGCAGCGTATCTAGCGGGAGGGCGAATGAGCAGTTCTTC,CASSVSSGRANEQFF
NA,many,TRBJ2-7,TRBV6-6,TGTGCCAGCAGCTTGGGGGATTGGGAGCAGTACTTC,CASSLGDWEQYF
NA,many,TRBJ1-3,TRBV7-8,TGTGCCAGCAGCTTAAGAGGTGATTCTGGAAACACCATATATTTT,CASSLRGDSGNTIYF
TRBD2,many,TRBJ2-7,TRBV7-2,TGTGCCAGCAGCGCCCCGGGACTAGCTCCCGAGCAGTACTTC,CASSAPGLAPEQYF
TRBD2,NA,TRBJ2-3,TRBV19,TGTGCCAGTAGCCCCATTTTGGGACTAGCGGGATCCACAGATACGCAGTATTTT,CASSPILGLAGSTDTQYF
NA,many,TRBJ1-5,TRBV30,TGTGCCTGGAGTGTACAGGATCATCAGCCCCAGCATTTT,CAWSVQDHQPQHF
NA,many,TRBJ2-3,TRBV2,TGTGCCAGCAGTCCGGACGAGGGACGGGTTGGCACAGATACGCAGTATTTT,CASSPDEGRVGTDTQYF
NA,few,TRBJ2-1,TRBV28,TGTGCCAGCAGCCCAACCGCCCGGATCTACAATGAGCAGTTCTTC,CASSPTARIYNEQFF
NA,many,TRBJ2-5,TRBV14,TGTGCCAGCAGCCAATCGTTCGTTTGGGTATCGGGAGAGACCCAGTACTTC,CASSQSFVWVSGETQYF
NA,many,TRBJ2-3,TRBV6-1,TGTGCCAGCAGTGTCAGGCCAAGCACAGATACGCAGTATTTT,CASSVRPSTDTQYF
NA,many,TRBJ2-7,TRBV3-1,TGTGCCAGCAGCCAATATATTGCCTACGAGCAGTACTTC,CASSQYIAYEQYF
TRBD2,NA,TRBJ2-5,TRBV5-6,TGTGCCAGCAGCCCGATCGGGGCGGGAGAGGTAGAGACCCAGTACTTC,CASSPIGAGEVETQYF
TRBD2,many,TRBJ2-1,TRBV20-1,TGCAGTGCTAGGGGCGGGAGCGGGTACAATGAGCAGTTCTTC,CSARGGSGYNEQFF
NA,many,TRBJ2-2,TRBV6-6,TGTGCCAGCAGTTACGAGAACACCGGGGAGCTGTTTTTT,CASSYENTGELFF
TRBD2,many,TRBJ2-3,TRBV6-1,TGTGCCAGCAGTGAGTTGAGCGGGAGGGCCCCGCCTGGCACAGATACGCAGTATTTT,CASSELSGRAPPGTDTQYF
TRBD2,many,TRBJ2-3,TRBV5-1,TGCGCCAGCAGCTTGGTCGGGAGGGCCAGCACAGATACGCAGTATTTT,CASSLVGRASTDTQYF
NA,many,TRBJ2-7,TRBV28,TGTGCCAGCAGTTTACGCCCCGGGGCTCTCCCGTGGGAGCAGTACTTC,CASSLRPGALPWEQYF
NA,many,TRBJ2-3,TRBV20-1,TGCAGTGCTAGAGGGGGGACTCCGGGGGAGTTGACAGATACGCAGTATTTT,CSARGGTPGELTDTQYF
NA,many,TRBJ2-3,TRBV19,TGTGCCAGTACCATCACCGGGAGCGCAGATACGCAGTATTTT,CASTITGSADTQYF
NA,many,TRBJ2-2,TRBV20-1,TGCAGTGCTAGTAGTAGCCCCGGTCACTCCGGGGAGCTGTTTTTT,CSASSSPGHSGELFF